A selection of T cell receptor beta chains follows, all from one sample in a study of T cell responses to AZD1222 COVID-19 vaccine. Profiled with immunoSEQ multiplex PCR; TCRdb holds only in-frame clones, not every one. The sample has about 110,000 clones, more than 90% seen once. The specimen was peripheral blood, collected on day 0 of AZD1222 vaccination. The receptors originated from an adult in good health. Both conserved end residues are part of each CDR3. The D gene is left open where the match is weak. Clone size is stated in some rows and not others, as once, few, many or a class when expanded.

D gene	clone size	V gene	J gene	CDR3 protein	CDR3 DNA
NA	NA	TRBV12-2	TRBJ1-5	CASRSSARGQYSNQPQHF	TGTGCAAGTCGCTCCTCGGCCCGGGGCCAGTATAGCAATCAGCCCCAGCATTTT
NA	NA	TRBV2	TRBJ2-1	CASTGGGNEQFF	TGTGCCAGCACGGGTGGGGGCAATGAGCAGTTCTTC
NA	NA	TRBV6-5	TRBJ2-3	CASSLSKGSSDTQYF	TGTGCCAGCAGCCTCAGCAAGGGGTCCTCAGATACGCAGTATTTT
NA	NA	TRBV18	TRBJ2-7	CASSLSRDGYEQYF	TGTGCCAGCTCACTCTCCCGGGACGGCTACGAGCAGTACTTC
NA	NA	TRBV11-3	TRBJ2-3	CASSRRADTQYF	TGTGCCAGCAGTCGTCGGGCGGATACGCAGTATTTT
TRBD2	NA	TRBV7-3	TRBJ2-2	CASSLTSGGTGELFF	TGTGCCAGCAGCTTAACTAGCGGGGGCACCGGGGAGCTGTTTTTT
NA	NA	TRBV2	TRBJ2-2	CASSKALGGTGELFF	TGTGCCAGCAGTAAGGCCCTGGGTGGGACCGGGGAGCTGTTTTTT
NA	NA	TRBV27	TRBJ1-6	CASRWGGNSPLHF	TGTGCCAGCCGGTGGGGTGGCAATTCACCCCTCCACTTT
TRBD1	NA	TRBV11-2	TRBJ1-5	CASSLTGGSQPQHF	TGTGCCAGCAGCTTGACAGGGGGCAGTCAGCCCCAGCATTTT
TRBD1	NA	TRBV30	TRBJ1-4	CAWSRQGINEKLFF	TGTGCCTGGAGCCGACAGGGGATTAATGAAAAACTGTTTTTT
NA	NA	TRBV3-1/TRBV3-2	TRBJ1-4	CASSLIGTPHEKLFF	TGTGCCAGCAGCCTAATCGGGACCCCCCATGAAAAACTGTTTTTT
NA	NA	TRBV29-1	TRBJ1-4	CSVETESEKLFF	TGCAGCGTTGAAACGGAGTCTGAAAAACTGTTTTTT
TRBD1	NA	TRBV7-2	TRBJ1-5	CASSLTGGTQPQHF	TGTGCCAGCAGTCTCACAGGGGGCACGCAGCCCCAGCATTTT
NA	NA	TRBV27	TRBJ2-5	CASRTRGRQETQYF	TGTGCCAGCAGAACCCGGGGCCGGCAAGAGACCCAGTACTTC
NA	few	TRBV9	TRBJ2-1	CASSVTWSNNEQFF	TGTGCCAGCAGCGTAACTTGGTCGAACAATGAGCAGTTCTTC
NA	NA	TRBV21-1	TRBJ2-4	CASSTPPGALAKNIQYF	TGTGCCAGCAGCACACCCCCAGGGGCCTTAGCCAAAAACATTCAGTACTTC
NA	NA	TRBV9	TRBJ1-6	CASSVATGGSPLHF	TGTGCCAGCAGCGTGGCCACCGGCGGTTCACCCCTCCACTTT
NA	NA	TRBV19	TRBJ1-6	CASSIDGRTNSPLHF	TGTGCCAGTAGTATTGACGGTCGTACTAATTCACCCCTCCACTTT
NA	NA	TRBV6-2/TRBV6-3	TRBJ2-1	CASSARGSRSYNEQFF	TGTGCCAGCAGTGCCAGGGGCAGCCGCTCCTACAATGAGCAGTTCTTC
NA	NA	TRBV30	TRBJ2-5	CAWKGFWTQYF	TGTGCCTGGAAAGGGTTTTGGACCCAGTACTTC
NA	NA	TRBV19	TRBJ2-1	CASSIGAGEDEQFF	TGTGCCAGTAGTATCGGGGCAGGAGAGGATGAGCAGTTCTTC
NA	NA	TRBV6-2/TRBV6-3	TRBJ2-2	CASSSHSGNTGELFF	TGTGCCAGCAGTTCTCATAGCGGGAACACCGGGGAGCTGTTTTTT
TRBD1	NA	TRBV3-1/TRBV3-2	TRBJ1-2	CASSRTGDGDYGYTF	TGTGCCAGCAGCCGGACAGGGGATGGTGACTATGGCTACACCTTC
NA	NA	TRBV30	TRBJ2-1	CAWSRESSYNEQFF	TGTGCCTGGAGCAGGGAAAGCTCCTACAATGAGCAGTTCTTC
NA	NA	TRBV19	TRBJ1-5	CASKNSRGVYQPQHF	TGTGCCAGTAAAAATAGCAGGGGTGTCTATCAGCCCCAGCATTTT
NA	NA	TRBV9	TRBJ1-6	CASSVGGSSPLHF	TGTGCCAGCAGCGTGGGAGGGAGTTCACCCCTCCACTTT
NA	NA	TRBV10-3	TRBJ2-7	CAISPSVRGSYEQYF	TGTGCCATCAGCCCCAGCGTCCGGGGATCCTACGAGCAGTACTTC
NA	NA	TRBV5-1	TRBJ1-1	CASTLGAEAFF	TGCGCCAGCACCCTCGGGGCAGAAGCTTTCTTT
NA	few	TRBV27	TRBJ1-1	CASSLNRATEAFF	TGTGCCAGCAGTTTAAACAGGGCCACTGAAGCTTTCTTT
NA	NA	TRBV28	TRBJ1-1	CASSDRMNTEAFF	TGTGCCAGCAGTGACAGGATGAACACTGAAGCTTTCTTT
TRBD2	NA	TRBV6-6	TRBJ2-3	CASSFRAGDTDTQYF	TGTGCCAGCAGTTTCCGAGCGGGGGACACAGATACGCAGTATTTT
NA	NA	TRBV6-2/TRBV6-3	TRBJ2-2	CASSYFPPVGTRSNTGELFF	TGTGCCAGCAGTTATTTCCCTCCAGTTGGGACCCGTTCCAACACCGGGGAGCTGTTTTTT
NA	NA	TRBV9	TRBJ1-4	CASSPRAAPNEKLFF	TGTGCCAGCAGCCCCCGAGCCGCGCCTAATGAAAAACTGTTTTTT
NA	NA	TRBV24-1	TRBJ2-1	CATSDLTLGLHEQFF	TGTGCCACCAGTGATTTGACCCTAGGATTGCATGAGCAGTTCTTC
NA	NA	TRBV7-9	TRBJ1-2	CASTTEGIYGYTF	TGTGCCAGCACCACCGAAGGTATCTATGGCTACACCTTC